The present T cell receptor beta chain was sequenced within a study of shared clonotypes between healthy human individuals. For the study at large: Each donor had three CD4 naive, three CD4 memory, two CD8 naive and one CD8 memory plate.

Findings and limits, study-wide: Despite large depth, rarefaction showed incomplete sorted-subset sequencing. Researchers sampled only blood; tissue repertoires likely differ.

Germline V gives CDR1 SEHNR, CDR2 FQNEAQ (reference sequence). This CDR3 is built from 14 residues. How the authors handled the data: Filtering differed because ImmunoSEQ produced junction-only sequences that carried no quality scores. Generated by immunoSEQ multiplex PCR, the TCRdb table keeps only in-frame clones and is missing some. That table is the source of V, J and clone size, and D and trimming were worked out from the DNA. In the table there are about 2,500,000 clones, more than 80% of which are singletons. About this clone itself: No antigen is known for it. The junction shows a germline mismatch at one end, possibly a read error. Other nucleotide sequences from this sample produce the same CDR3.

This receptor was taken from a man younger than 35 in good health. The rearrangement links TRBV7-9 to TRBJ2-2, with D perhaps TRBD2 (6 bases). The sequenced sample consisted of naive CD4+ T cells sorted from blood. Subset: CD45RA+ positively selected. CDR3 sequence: CASSLAENTGELFF. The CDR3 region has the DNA TGTGCCAGCAGTTTAGCGGAGAACACCGGGGAGCTGTTTTTT.